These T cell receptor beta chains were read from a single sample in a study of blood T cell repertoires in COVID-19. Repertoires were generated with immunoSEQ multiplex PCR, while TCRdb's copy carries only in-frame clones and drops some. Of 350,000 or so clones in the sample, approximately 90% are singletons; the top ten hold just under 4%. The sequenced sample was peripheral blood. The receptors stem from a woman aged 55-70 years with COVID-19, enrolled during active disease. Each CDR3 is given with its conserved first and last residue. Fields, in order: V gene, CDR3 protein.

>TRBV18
CASSPRKENEQYF
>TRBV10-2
CASSGTDYGYTF
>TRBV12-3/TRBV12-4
CASRANYGYTF
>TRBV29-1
CSVVVGTGNNQPQHF
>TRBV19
CASRGQGGLPQHF
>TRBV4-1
CASSQTDRRAGELFF
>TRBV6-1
CASSDDIYGYTF
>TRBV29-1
CSVMTGGGYTF
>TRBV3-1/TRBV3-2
CASSQTGTGGKRAKNIQYF
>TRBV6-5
CASSSGTAKTYEQYF
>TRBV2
CASSGDSGGDISTDTQYF
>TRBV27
CASSARGLEKLFF
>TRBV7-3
CASSLISGEGGYTF
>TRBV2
CASSEQSNEQFF
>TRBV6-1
CASSDQGYAEAFF
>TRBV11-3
CASSRRRGTEAFF
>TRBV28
CASRGDRGAGELFF
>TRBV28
CASSLAGGYNEQFF
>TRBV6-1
CASSEERRAPSYEQFF
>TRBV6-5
CASSYSNREAFF
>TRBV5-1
CASSLTGVWYGYTF
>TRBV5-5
CASSLGRNSYEQYF
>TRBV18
CASSLQRERGQPQHF
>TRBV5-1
CASSSGTASYNEQFF
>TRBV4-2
CASSQDRERETQYF
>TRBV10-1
CASSESSGTDTQYF
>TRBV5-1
CASSLQGVVDRGPDGYTF
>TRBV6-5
CASTIKTGNEKLFF
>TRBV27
CASSFSQTQDSNHEKLFF
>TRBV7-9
CASSLQGALPGNTIYF
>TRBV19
CASSGGAGYGYTF
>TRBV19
CASTSVYQPQHF
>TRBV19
CASTPGGASKQPQHF
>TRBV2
CASSDGTGARSQPQHF
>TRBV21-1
CASSGANRAGGNEKLFF
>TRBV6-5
CASSPVTEAFF
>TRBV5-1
CASSYGDSTYGYTF
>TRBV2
CAGQLAGALETQYF
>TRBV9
CASSVQGTSYEQYF
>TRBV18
CASSPKGAMNTEAFF
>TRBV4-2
CASSQQRGGQPQHF
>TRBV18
CASSPPWGGDYGYTF
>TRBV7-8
CASRFSSGTGDYNEQFF
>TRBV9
CASSAGVHNEQFF
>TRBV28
CASSLYRQNTEAFF
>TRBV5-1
CASSLGGDSYSPLHF
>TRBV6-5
CASSYFGRAAGYTF
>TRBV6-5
CASSSLRTGDYEQYF
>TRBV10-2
CASSEYGGPETQYF
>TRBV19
CASRRQGTDGNQPQHF
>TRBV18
CASSPRLAGGPQSPTDTQYF
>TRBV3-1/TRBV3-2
CASSSDRGKDEQYF
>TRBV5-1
CASSLGLQETQYF
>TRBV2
CASSPGQGQYEQYF
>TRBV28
CASSLLGTGKKNTEAFF
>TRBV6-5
CASSLGQSSYEQYF